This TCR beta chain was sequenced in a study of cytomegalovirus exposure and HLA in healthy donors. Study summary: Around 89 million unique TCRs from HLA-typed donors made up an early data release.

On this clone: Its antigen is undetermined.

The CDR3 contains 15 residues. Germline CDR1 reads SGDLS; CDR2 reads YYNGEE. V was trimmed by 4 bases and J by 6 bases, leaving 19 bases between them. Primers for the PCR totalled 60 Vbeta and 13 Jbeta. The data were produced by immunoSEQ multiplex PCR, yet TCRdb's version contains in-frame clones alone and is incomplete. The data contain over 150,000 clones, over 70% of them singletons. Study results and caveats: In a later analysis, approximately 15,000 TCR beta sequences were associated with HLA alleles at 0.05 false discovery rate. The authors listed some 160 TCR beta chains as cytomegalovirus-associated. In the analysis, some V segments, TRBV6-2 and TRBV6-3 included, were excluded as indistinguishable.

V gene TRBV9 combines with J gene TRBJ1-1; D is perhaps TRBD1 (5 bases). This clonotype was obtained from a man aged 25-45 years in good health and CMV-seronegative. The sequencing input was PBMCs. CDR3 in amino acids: CASSPAGGGYAEAFF. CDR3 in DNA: TGTGCCAGCAGCCCCGCCGGGGGAGGCTATGCTGAAGCTTTCTTT.